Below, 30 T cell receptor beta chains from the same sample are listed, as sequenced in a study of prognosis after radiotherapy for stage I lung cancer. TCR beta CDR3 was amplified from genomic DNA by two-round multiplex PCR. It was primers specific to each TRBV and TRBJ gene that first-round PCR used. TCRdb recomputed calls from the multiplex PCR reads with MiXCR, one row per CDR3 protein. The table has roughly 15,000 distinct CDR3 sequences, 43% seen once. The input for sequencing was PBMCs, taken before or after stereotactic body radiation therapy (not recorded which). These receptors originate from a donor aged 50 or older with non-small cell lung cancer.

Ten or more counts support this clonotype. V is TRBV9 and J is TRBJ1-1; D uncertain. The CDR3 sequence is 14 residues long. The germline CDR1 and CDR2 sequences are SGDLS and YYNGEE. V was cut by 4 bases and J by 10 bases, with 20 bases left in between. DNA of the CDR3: TGTGCCAGCAGCCCCGAAGGCTGGGAGGAGGGAGCTTTCTTT. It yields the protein CASSPEGWEEGAFF.

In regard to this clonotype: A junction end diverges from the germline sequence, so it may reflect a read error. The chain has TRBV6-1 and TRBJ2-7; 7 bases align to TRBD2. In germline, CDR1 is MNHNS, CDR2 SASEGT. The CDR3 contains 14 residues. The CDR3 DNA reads TGTGCCAGCATCGCGATGACTAGCAGTCACGAGCATTACTTC. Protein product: CASIAMTSSHEHYF.

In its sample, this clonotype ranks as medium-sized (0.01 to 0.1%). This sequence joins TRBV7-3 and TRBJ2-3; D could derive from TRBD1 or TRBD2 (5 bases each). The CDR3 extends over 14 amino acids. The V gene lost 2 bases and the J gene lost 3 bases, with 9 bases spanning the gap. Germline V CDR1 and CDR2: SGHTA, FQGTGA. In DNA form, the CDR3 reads TGTGCCAGCAGCTTAGGGGGACGGACAGATACGCAGTATTTT. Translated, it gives CASSLGGRTDTQYF.

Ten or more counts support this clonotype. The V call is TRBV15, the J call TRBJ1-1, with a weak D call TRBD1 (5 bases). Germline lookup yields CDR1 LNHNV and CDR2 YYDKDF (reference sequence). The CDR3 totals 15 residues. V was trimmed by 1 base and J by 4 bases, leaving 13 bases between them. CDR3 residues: CATSRGGAWGTEAFF. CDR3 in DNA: TGTGCCACCAGCAGAGGCGGGGCGTGGGGCACTGAAGCTTTCTTT.

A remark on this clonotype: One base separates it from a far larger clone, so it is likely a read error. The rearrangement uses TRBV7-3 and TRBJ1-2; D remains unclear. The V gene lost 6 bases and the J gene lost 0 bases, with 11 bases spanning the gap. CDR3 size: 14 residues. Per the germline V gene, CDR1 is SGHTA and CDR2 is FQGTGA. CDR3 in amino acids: CASRQSNPNYGYTF. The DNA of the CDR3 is TGTGCCAGCAGACAGTCCAATCCTAACTATGGCTACACCTTC.

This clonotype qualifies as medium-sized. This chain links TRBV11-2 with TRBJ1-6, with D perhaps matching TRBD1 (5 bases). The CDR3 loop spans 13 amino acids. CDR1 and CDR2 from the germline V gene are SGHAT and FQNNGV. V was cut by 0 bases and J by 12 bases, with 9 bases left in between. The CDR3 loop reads CASSLEKRGPLHF. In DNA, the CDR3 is TGTGCCAGCAGCTTAGAAAAAAGGGGACCCCTCCACTTT.

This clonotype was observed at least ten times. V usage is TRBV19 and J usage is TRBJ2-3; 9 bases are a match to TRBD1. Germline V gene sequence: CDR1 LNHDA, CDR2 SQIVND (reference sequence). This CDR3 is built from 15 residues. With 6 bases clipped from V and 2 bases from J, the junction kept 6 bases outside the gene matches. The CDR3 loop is CASRTTGGSTDTQYF. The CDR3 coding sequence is TGTGCCAGTAGGACAACAGGGGGCTCCACAGATACGCAGTATTTT.

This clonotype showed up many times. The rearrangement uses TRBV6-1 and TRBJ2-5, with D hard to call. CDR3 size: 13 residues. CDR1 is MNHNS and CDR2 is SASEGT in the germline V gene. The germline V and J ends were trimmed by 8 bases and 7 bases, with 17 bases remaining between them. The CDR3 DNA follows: TGTGCCAGCGGGCGATCTGAGTCGGGGACCCAGTACTTC. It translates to CASGRSESGTQYF.

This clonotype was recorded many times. As DNA, the CDR3 is TGTGCCAGCAGCGTATGGGGGGACCCCCAAGAGACCCAGTACTTC. It codes for CASSVWGDPQETQYF. The genes are TRBV9 and TRBJ2-5, with D perhaps TRBD2 (6 bases). The germline V gene has CDR1 SGDLS and CDR2 YYNGEE. V was trimmed by 1 base and J by 1 base, leaving 11 bases between them. This CDR3 is built from 15 residues.

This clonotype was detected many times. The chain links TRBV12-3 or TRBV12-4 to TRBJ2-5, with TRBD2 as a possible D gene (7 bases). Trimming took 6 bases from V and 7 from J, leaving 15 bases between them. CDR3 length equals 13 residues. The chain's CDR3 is CASRFGGGGTQYF. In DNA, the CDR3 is TGTGCCAGCAGATTCGGGGGAGGGGGGACCCAGTACTTC.

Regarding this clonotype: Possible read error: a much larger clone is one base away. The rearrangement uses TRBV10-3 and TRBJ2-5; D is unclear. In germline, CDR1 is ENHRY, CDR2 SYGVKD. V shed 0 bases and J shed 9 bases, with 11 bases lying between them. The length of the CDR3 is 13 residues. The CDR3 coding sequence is TGTGCCATCAGTGAGTCCGAGGTGGACGCCCAGTACTTC. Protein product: CAISESEVDAQYF.

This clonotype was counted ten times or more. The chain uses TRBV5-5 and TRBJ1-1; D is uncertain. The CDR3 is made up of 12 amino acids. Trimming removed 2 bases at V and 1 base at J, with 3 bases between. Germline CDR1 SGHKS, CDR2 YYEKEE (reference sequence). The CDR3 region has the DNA TGTGCCAGCAGCTTTGGGAACACTGAAGCTTTCTTT. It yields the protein CASSFGNTEAFF.

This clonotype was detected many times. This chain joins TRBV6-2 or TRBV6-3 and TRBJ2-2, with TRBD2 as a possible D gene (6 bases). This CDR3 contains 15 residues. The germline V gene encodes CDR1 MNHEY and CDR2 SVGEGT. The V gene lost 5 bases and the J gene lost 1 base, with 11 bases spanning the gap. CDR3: CASSSGGENTGELFF. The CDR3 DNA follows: TGTGCCAGCAGTAGTGGAGGGGAGAACACCGGGGAGCTGTTTTTT.

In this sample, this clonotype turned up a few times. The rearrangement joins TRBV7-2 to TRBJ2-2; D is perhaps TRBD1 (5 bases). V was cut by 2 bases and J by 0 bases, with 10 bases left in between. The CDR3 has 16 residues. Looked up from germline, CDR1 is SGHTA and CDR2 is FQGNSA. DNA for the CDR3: TGTGCCAGCAGCTTACGACAGAATACGAACACCGGGGAGCTGTTTTTT. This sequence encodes CASSLRQNTNTGELFF.

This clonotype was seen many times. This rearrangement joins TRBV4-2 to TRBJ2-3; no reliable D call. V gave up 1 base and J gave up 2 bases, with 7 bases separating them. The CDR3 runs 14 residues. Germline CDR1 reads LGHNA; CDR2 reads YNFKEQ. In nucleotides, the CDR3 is TGTGCCAGCAGCCAAGGGGATCTCACAGATACGCAGTATTTT. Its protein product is CASSQGDLTDTQYF.

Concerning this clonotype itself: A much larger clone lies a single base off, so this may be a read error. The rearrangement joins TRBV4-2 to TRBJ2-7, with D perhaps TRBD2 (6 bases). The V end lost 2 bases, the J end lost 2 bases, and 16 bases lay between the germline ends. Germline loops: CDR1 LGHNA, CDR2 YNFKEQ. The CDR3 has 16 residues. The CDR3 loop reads CASSQSPTGAPYEQYF. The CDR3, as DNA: TGTGCCAGCAGCCAATCCCCGACGGGAGCACCCTACGAGCAGTACTTC.

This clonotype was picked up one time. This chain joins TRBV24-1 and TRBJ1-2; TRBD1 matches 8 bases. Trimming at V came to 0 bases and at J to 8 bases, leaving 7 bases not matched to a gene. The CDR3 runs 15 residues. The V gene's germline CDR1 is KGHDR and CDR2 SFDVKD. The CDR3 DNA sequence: TGTGCCACCAGTGATTTGGGACAGGGTGCGCGAGGCTACACCTTC. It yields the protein CATSDLGQGARGYTF.

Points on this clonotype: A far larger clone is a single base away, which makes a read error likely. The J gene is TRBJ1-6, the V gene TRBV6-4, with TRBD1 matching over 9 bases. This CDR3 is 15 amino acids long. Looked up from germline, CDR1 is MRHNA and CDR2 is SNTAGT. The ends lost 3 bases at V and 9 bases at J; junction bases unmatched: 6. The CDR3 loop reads CASSEWTGVSSPLHF. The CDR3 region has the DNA TGTGCCAGCAGTGAATGGACAGGGGTTAGTTCACCCCTCCACTTT.

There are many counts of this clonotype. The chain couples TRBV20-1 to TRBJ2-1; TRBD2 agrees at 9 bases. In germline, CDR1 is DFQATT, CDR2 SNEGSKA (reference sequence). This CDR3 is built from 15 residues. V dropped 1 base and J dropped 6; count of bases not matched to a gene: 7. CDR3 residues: CSARGLAGEGNEQFF. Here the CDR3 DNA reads TGCAGTGCTAGAGGTTTAGCGGGAGAAGGCAATGAGCAGTTCTTC.

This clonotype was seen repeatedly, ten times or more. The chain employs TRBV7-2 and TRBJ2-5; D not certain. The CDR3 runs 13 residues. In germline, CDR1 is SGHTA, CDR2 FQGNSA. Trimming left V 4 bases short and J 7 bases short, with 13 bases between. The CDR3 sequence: CASSSQSWGTQYF. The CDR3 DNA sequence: TGTGCCAGCAGCTCCCAGTCCTGGGGGACCCAGTACTTC.

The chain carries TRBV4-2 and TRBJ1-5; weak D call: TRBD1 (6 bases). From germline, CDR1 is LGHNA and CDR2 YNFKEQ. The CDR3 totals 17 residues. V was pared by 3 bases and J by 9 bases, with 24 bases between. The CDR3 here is CASSQDRGALVIGPQHF. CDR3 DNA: TGTGCCAGCAGCCAGGACCGGGGGGCGCTTGTGATAGGGCCCCAGCATTTT.

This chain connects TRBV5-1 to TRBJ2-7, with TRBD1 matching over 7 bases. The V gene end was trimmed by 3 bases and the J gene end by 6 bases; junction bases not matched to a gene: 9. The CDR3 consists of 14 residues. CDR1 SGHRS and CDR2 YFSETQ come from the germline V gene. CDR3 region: CASSSRDRQGEQYF. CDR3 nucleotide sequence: TGCGCCAGCAGCTCCCGGGACAGACAAGGCGAGCAGTACTTC.

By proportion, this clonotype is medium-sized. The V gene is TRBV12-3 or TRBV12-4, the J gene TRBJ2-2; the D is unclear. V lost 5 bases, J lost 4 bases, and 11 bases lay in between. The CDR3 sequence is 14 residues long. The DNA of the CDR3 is TGTGCCAGCAGTCACCCCTGGGGCACCGGGGAGCTGTTTTTT. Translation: CASSHPWGTGELFF.

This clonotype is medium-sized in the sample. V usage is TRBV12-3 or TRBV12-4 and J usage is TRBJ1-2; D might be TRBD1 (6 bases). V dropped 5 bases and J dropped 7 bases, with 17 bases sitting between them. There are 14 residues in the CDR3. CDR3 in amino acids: CASSPQGIPIGYTF. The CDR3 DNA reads TGTGCCAGCAGTCCTCAGGGGATTCCCATTGGCTACACCTTC.

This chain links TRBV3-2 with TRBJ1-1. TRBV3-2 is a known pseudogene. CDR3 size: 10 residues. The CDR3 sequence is CASGRAEAFF. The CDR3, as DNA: TGTGCCAGCGGACGCGCTGAAGCTTTCTTT.

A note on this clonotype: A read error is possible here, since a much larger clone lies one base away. The CDR3 coding sequence is TGCGCCAGCAGCTACAGACTAGCGGGAGGTTTTGAAGAGACCCAGTACTTC. It translates to CASSYRLAGGFEETQYF. The rearrangement joins TRBV5-1 to TRBJ2-5; 13 nucleotides line up with TRBD2. The CDR3 has 17 amino acids. Germline CDR1 is SGHRS and CDR2 is YFSETQ. The junction had 8 bases not matched to a gene; V was cut back by 3 bases and J by 3 bases. The full variable domain, in which reference TRBV5-1 and TRBJ2-5 provide the parts outside the CDR3, is KAGVTQTPRYLIKTRGQQVTLSCSPISGHRSVSWYQQTPGQGLQFLFEYFSETQRNKGNFPGRFSGRQFSNSRSEMNVSTLELGDSALYLCASSYRLAGGFEETQYFGPGTRLLVL.

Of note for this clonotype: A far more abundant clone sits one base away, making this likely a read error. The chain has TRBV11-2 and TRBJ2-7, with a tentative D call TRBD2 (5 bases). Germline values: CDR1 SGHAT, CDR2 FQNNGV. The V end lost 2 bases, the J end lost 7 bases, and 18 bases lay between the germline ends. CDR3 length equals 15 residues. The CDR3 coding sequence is TGTGCCAGCAGCTTATTCAACGGGATTCACAATGAGCAGTACTTC. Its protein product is CASSLFNGIHNEQYF.

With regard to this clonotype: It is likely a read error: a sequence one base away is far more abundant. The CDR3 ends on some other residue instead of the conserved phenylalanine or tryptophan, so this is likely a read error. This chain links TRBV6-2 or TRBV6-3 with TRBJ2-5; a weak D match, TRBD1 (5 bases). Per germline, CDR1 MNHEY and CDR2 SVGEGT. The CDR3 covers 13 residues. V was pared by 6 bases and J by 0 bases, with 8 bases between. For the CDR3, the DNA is TGTGCCAGCAGCAGACAGCACCAAGAGACCCAGTACTTA. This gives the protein CASSRQHQETQYL.

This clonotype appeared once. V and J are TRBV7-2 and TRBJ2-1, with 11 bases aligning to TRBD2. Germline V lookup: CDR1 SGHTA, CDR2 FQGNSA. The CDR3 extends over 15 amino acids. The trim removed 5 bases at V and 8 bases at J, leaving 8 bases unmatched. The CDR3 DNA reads TGTGCCAGCAGCATAACTAGCGGGAGTCTCTATGAGCAGTTCTTC. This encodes CASSITSGSLYEQFF.

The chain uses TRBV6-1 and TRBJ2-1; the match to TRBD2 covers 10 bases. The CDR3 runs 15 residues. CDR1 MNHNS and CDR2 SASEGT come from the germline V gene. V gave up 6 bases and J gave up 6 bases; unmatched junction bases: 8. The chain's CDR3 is CASRMSGRASNEQFF. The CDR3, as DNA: TGTGCCAGCAGAATGAGCGGGAGGGCATCCAATGAGCAGTTCTTC.